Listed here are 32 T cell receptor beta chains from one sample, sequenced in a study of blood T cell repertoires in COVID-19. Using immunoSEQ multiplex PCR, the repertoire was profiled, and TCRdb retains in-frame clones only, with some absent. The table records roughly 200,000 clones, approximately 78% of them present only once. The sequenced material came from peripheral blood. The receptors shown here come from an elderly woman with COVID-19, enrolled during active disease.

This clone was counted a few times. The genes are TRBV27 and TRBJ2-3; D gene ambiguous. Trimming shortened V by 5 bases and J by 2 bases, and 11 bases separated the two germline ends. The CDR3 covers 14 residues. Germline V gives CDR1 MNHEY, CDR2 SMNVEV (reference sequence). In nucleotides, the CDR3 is TGTGCCAGCAGTCCACGGTACCCCACAGATACGCAGTATTTT. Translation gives CASSPRYPTDTQYF.

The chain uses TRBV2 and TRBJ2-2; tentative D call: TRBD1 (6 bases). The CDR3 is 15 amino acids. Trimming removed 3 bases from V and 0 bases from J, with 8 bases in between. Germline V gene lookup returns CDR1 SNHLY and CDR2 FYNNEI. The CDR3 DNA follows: TGTGCCAGCAGTGACGCAGGGGCGAACACCGGGGAGCTGTTTTTT. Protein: CASSDAGANTGELFF. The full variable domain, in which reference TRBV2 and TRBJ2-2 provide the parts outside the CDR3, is EPEVTQTPSHQVTQMGQEVILRCVPISNHLYFYWYRQILGQKVEFLVSFYNNEISEKSEIFDDQFSVERPDGSNFTLKIRSTKLEDSAMYFCASSDAGANTGELFFGEGSRLTVL.

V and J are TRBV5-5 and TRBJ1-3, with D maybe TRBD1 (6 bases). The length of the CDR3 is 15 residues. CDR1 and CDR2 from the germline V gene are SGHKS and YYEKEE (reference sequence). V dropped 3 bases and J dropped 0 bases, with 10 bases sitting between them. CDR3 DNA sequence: TGTGCCAGCAGCTCCACAGGGCCCTCTGGAAACACCATATATTTT. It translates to CASSSTGPSGNTIYF.

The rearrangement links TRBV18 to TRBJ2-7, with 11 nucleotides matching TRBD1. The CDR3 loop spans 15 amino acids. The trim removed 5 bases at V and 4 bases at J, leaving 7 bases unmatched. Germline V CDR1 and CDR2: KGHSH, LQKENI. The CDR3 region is CASSASGTGGYEQYF. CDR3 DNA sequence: TGTGCCAGCTCAGCCTCTGGGACAGGGGGATACGAGCAGTACTTC.

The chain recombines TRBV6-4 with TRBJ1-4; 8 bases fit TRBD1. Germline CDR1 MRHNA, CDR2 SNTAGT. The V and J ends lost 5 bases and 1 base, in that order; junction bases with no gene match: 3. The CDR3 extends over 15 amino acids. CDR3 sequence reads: CASSIQGGTNEKLFF. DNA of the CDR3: TGTGCCAGCAGTATACAGGGGGGAACTAATGAAAAACTGTTTTTT.

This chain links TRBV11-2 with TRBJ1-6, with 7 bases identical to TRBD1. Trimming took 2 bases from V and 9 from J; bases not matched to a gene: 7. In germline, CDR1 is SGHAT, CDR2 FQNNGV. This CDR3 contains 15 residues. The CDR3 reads CASSLTRQGLSPLHF. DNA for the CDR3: TGTGCCAGCAGCTTAACTCGACAGGGTCTTTCACCCCTCCACTTT.

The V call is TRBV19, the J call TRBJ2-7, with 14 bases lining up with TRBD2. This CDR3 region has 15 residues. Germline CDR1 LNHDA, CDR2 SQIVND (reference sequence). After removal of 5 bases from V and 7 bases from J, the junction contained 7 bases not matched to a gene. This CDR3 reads CASSLRLAGGEEQYF. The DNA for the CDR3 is TGTGCCAGTAGTCTTCGACTAGCGGGAGGGGAGGAGCAGTACTTC.

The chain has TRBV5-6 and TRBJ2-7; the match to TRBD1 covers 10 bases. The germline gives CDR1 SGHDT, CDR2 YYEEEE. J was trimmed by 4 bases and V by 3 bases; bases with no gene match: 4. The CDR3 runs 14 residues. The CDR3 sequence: CASSYRTGGYEQYF. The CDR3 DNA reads TGTGCCAGCAGCTACCGGACAGGGGGGTACGAGCAGTACTTC.

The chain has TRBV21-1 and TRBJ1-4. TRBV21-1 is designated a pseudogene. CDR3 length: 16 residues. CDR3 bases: TGTGCCAGCAGCCCACGGAGGGTTGCAACTAATGAAAAACTGTTTTTT. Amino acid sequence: CASSPRRVATNEKLFF.

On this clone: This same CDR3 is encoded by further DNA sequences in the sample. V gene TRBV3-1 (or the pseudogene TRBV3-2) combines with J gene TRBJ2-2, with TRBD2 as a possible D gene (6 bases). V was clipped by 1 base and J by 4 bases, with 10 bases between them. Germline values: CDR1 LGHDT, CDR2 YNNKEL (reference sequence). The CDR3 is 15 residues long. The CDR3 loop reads CASSQVSGGTGELFF. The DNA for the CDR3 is TGTGCCAGCAGCCAAGTCTCCGGGGGCACCGGGGAGCTGTTTTTT.

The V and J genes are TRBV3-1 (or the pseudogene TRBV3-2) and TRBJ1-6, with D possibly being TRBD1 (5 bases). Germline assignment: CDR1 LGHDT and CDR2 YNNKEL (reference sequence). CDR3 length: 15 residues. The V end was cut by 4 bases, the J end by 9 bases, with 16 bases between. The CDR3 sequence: CASSPTRGGGSPLHF. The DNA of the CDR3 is TGTGCCAGCAGCCCGACCCGGGGGGGAGGTTCACCCCTCCACTTT.

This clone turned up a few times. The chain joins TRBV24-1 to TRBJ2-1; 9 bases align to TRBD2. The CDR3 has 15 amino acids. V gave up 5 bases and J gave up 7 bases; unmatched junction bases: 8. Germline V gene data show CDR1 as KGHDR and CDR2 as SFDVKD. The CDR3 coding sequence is TGTGCCACCAGTGGTTGGCGGGAGGGTAAAAATGAGCAGTTCTTC. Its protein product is CATSGWREGKNEQFF.

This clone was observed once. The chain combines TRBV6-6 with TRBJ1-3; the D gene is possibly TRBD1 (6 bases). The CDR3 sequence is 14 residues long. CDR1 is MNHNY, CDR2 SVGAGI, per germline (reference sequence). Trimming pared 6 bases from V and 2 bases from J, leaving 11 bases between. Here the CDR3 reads CASSLQGTGNTIYF. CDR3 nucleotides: TGTGCCAGCAGCCTACAGGGAACTGGAAACACCATATATTTT.

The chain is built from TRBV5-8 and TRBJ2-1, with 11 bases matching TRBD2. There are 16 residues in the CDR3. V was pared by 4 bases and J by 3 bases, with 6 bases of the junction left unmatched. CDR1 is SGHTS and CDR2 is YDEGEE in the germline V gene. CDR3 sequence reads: CASSPGGLADYNEQFF. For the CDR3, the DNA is TGTGCCAGCAGCCCTGGGGGACTAGCGGACTACAATGAGCAGTTCTTC.

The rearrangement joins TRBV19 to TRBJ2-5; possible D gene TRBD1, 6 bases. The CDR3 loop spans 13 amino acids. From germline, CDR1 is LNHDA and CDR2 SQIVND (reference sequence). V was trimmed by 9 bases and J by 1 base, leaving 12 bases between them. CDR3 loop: CASSQGFQETQYF. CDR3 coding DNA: TGTGCCAGCTCCCAGGGGTTCCAAGAGACCCAGTACTTC.

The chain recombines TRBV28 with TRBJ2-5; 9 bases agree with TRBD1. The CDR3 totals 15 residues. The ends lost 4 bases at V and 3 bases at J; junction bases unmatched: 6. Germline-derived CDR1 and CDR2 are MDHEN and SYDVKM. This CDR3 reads CASSSWGQGEETQYF. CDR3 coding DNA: TGTGCCAGCAGTTCATGGGGACAGGGTGAAGAGACCCAGTACTTC.

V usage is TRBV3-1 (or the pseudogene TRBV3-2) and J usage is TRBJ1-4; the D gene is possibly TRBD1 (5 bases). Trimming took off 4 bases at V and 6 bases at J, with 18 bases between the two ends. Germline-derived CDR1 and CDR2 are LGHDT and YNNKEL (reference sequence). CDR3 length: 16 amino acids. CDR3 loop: CASSLTIGGSHEKLFF. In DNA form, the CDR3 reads TGTGCCAGCAGCCTGACCATCGGGGGGTCGCATGAAAAACTGTTTTTT.

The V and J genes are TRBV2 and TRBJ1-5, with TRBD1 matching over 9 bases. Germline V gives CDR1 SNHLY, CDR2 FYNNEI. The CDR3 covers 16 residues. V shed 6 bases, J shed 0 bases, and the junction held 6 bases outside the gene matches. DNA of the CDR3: TGTGCCAGCAGAGACAGGGGGGGATATAGCAATCAGCCCCAGCATTTT. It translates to CASRDRGGYSNQPQHF.

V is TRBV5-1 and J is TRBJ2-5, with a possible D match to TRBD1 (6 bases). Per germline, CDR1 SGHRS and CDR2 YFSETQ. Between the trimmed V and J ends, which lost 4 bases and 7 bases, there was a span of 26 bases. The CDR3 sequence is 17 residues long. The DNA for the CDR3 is TGCGCCAGCAGCCCAATGACCGGGACACAGTCCCGGGGGACCCAGTACTTC. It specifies CASSPMTGTQSRGTQYF.

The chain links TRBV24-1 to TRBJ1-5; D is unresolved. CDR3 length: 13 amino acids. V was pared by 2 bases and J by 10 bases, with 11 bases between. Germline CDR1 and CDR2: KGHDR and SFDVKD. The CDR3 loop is CATSDSLGHPQHF. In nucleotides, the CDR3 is TGTGCCACCAGTGATTCCCTGGGCCACCCCCAGCATTTT.

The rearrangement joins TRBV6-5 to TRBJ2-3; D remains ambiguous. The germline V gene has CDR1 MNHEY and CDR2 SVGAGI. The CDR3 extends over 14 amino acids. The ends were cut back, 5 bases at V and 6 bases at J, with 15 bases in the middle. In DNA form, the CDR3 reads TGTGCCAGCAGTATGTTCCTCGGTGAGGATACGCAGTATTTT. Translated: CASSMFLGEDTQYF.

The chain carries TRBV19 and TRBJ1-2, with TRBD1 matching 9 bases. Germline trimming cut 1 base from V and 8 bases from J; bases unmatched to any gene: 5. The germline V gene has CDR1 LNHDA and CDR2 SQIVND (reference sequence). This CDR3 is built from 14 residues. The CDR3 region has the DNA TGTGCCAGTAGTATAGGGGACAGGGCAGTGGGCTACACCTTC. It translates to CASSIGDRAVGYTF.

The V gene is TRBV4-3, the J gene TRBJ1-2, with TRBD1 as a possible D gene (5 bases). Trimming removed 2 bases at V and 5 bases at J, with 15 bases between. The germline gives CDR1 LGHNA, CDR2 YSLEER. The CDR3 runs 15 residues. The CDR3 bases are TGCGCCAGCAGCCAAAGAAGGGGCAGGAGTTATGGCTACACCTTC. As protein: CASSQRRGRSYGYTF.

CDR3 DNA sequence: TGTGCCAGCAGCTTAGCGTTACGGCCGGGCGAGCAGTACTTC. This translates into CASSLALRPGEQYF. The rearrangement joins TRBV7-2 to TRBJ2-7; D is ambiguous. The CDR3 spans 14 residues. V was trimmed by 0 bases and J by 6 bases, leaving 12 bases between them. CDR1 is SGHTA, CDR2 FQGNSA, per germline.

CDR3 nucleotides: TGCACCAGCAGCCACCACGCCTCGGGCGGGAGGGTTCTTCGATGCTCCTACAATGAGCAGTTCTTC. It specifies CTSSHHASGGRVLRCSYNEQFF. The rearrangement uses TRBV1 and TRBJ2-1; the table's D call, TRBD2, has no DNA check behind it. TRBV1 is recorded as a pseudogene. The CDR3 consists of 22 residues.

CDR3 region: CASSQDVGWGADTQYF. The CDR3 DNA reads as TGTGCCAGCAGCCAAGATGTCGGTTGGGGGGCAGATACGCAGTATTTT. The rearrangement uses TRBV3-1 (or the pseudogene TRBV3-2) and TRBJ2-3; possibly TRBD2 for D (6 bases). From germline, CDR1 is LGHDT and CDR2 YNNKEL (reference sequence). CDR3 size: 16 residues. V lost 0 bases and J lost 4, with 14 bases in between.

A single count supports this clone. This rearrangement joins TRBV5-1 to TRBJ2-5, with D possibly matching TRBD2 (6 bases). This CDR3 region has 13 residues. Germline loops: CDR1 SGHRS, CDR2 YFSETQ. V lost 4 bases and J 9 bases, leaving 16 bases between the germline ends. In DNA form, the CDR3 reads TGCGCCAGCAGCCTCCTCGGGGGAGGTCCCCAGTACTTC. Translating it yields CASSLLGGGPQYF.

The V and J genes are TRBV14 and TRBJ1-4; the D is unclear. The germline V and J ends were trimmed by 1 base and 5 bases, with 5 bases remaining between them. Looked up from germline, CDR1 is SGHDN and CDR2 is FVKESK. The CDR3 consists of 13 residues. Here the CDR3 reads CASSQGLNEKLFF. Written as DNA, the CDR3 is TGTGCCAGCAGCCAAGGACTCAATGAAAAACTGTTTTTT.

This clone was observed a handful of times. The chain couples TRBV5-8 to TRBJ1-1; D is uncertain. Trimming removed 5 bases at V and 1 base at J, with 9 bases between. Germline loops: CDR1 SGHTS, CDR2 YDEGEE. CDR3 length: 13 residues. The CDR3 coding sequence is TGTGCCAGCAGGACGCGGGGGAACACTGAAGCTTTCTTT. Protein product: CASRTRGNTEAFF.

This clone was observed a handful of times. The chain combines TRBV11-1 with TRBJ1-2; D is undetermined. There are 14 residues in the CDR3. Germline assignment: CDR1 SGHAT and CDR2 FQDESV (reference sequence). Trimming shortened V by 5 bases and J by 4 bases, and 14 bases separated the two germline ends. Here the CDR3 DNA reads TGTGCCAGCAGCCCCAGCCGCAGGTCCTATGGCTACACCTTC. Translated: CASSPSRRSYGYTF.

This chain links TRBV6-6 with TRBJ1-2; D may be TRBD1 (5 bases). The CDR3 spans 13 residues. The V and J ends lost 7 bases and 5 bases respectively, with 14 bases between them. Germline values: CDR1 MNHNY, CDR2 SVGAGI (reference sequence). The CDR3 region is CASTTGPSYGYTF. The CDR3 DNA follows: TGTGCCAGCACCACAGGACCGTCATATGGCTACACCTTC.

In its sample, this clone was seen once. In DNA, the CDR3 is TGTGCCAGCAGCTTAGCGCCGGGACAGGGGACCTACGAGCAGTACTTC. Amino acid sequence: CASSLAPGQGTYEQYF. V and J are TRBV7-9 and TRBJ2-7, with 10 bases lining up with TRBD1. The V gene end was trimmed by 0 bases and the J gene end by 2 bases; junction bases not matched to a gene: 4. Per the germline V gene, CDR1 is SEHNR and CDR2 is FQNEAQ (reference sequence). This CDR3 has 16 amino acids.